One and the same sample provided the 32 T cell receptor beta chains below, sequenced in a study of regulatory T cells in long-lasting Graves disease. Library construction for TCR beta used iRepertoire HTBI primers and Arm-PCR of CDR3 regions. Each CDR3 protein gets one entry after TCRdb re-called the multiplex PCR reads with MiXCR. The profile covers around 450,000 distinct CDR3 sequences, with about 17% appearing a single time and 9.5% to 15% taken by the ten largest. Indicated time point: newly diagnosed GD, antithyroid drugs for less than 3 months. TCR sequences were obtained from RNA taken from PBMCs. This same sample was also part of a study on T cells in Graves' hyperthyroidism and ophthalmopathy.

The starting material was peripheral blood mononuclear cells (PBMCs), obtained at new diagnosis, from a patient treated with antithyroid drugs. Receptors were obtained from a man between 35 and 55 years old with Graves disease.

This sequence joins TRBV4-1 and TRBJ1-1; D gene unclear. V was clipped by 4 bases and J by 4 bases, with 16 bases between them. CDR3 length: 15 residues. The V gene's germline CDR1 is MGHRA and CDR2 YSYEKL. DNA of the CDR3: TGCGCCAGCAGCCCCCAGACTGCAGCGACCACTGAAGCTTTCTTT. Its translation: CASSPQTAATTEAFF.

To note about this clonotype: A much bigger clone sits one base away, suggesting this may be a read error. This sequence joins TRBV6-2 or TRBV6-3 and TRBJ2-7; no clear D gene. The CDR3 covers 13 residues. Between the trimmed V and J ends, which lost 11 bases and 9 bases, there was a span of 23 bases. Germline V gene sequence: CDR1 MNHEY, CDR2 SVGEGT. The CDR3 bases are TGTGCCGGCTCCCGAGAGGCCGGGTTGAGGCAGTACTTC. Translating it yields CAGSREAGLRQYF.

V is TRBV20-1 and J is TRBJ2-7; D unresolved. The CDR3 has 15 residues. Deletions cut 0 bases from V and 2 bases from J, with 14 bases between. CDR1 is DFQATT, CDR2 SNEGSKA, per germline (reference sequence). The DNA of the CDR3 is TGCAGTGCTAGAGATCGCGTCTCCGTTGCCTACGAGCAGTACTTC. It yields the protein CSARDRVSVAYEQYF.

Notes on this clonotype: Since a much larger clone is just one base distant, this may be a read error. The rearrangement uses TRBV16 and TRBJ2-7, with TRBD1 matching over 8 bases. The CDR3 has 16 residues. The V gene end was trimmed by 0 bases and the J gene end by 7 bases; junction bases not matched to a gene: 11. From germline, CDR1 is KGHSY and CDR2 FQNENV. The CDR3 bases are TGTGCCAGCAGCCAATCGGTCAGGGGGCCTGACAATGAGCAGTACTTC. It is translated as CASSQSVRGPDNEQYF.

This clonotype was seen a few times. The chain links TRBV19 to TRBJ2-1, with D maybe TRBD2 (6 bases). The V end lost 3 bases, the J end lost 0 bases, and 9 bases lay between the germline ends. This CDR3 region has 15 residues. In germline, CDR1 is LNHDA, CDR2 SQIVND (reference sequence). CDR3 in amino acids: CASSILGSSYNEQFF. The CDR3 DNA follows: TGTGCCAGTAGTATCCTCGGGAGCTCCTACAATGAGCAGTTCTTC.

This clonotype has a count of ten or more. The chain employs TRBV28 and TRBJ1-2; D possibly corresponds to TRBD1 (6 bases). The V end lost 1 base, the J end lost 0 bases, and 12 bases lay between the germline ends. The CDR3 extends over 16 amino acids. Germline CDR1 and CDR2: MDHEN and SYDVKM. The CDR3 coding sequence is TGTGCCAGCAGTTTATCCGGGACACAAGCTAACTATGGCTACACCTTC. This gives the protein CASSLSGTQANYGYTF.

Many counts were recorded for this clonotype. The gene calls are TRBV28 and TRBJ1-5, with a possible D match to TRBD1 (6 bases). The CDR3 has 15 amino acids. Between the trimmed V and J ends, which lost 6 bases and 5 bases, there was a span of 17 bases. The V gene's germline CDR1 is MDHEN and CDR2 SYDVKM. The CDR3: CASSDRDNTYQPQHF. The CDR3 coding sequence is TGTGCCAGCAGCGACCGGGACAACACGTATCAGCCCCAGCATTTT.

This clonotype came up many times. The chain joins TRBV29-1 to TRBJ2-7, with D possibly TRBD1 on 6 matching bases. Germline V gene lookup returns CDR1 SQVTM and CDR2 ANQGSEA. Trimming cost V 6 bases and J 6 bases, with 12 bases left between them. This CDR3 is built from 11 residues. DNA of the CDR3: TGCAGCGTAGCAGGGGTTGTCGAGCAGTACTTC. Protein: CSVAGVVEQYF.

This clonotype was seen repeatedly, ten times or more. The chain combines TRBV28 with TRBJ1-1, with a tentative D call TRBD1 (5 bases). Germline loops: CDR1 MDHEN, CDR2 SYDVKM. The CDR3 consists of 15 residues. Trimming took off 7 bases at V and 1 base at J, with 16 bases between the two ends. CDR3 protein: CASMAAGWKNTEAFF. The CDR3 DNA is TGTGCCAGCATGGCGGCAGGGTGGAAGAACACTGAAGCTTTCTTT.

The chain links TRBV24-1 to TRBJ2-3; possible D gene TRBD1, 5 bases. CDR1 is KGHDR and CDR2 is SFDVKD in the germline V gene. This CDR3 spans 12 amino acids. Trimming pared 7 bases from V and 3 bases from J, leaving 7 bases between. The CDR3 protein is CATSPGTDTQYF. The CDR3 coding sequence is TGTGCCACCAGCCCAGGGACAGATACGCAGTATTTT.

This clonotype was counted a few times. This chain uses TRBV27 with TRBJ2-7, with D uncertain. V was trimmed by 2 bases and J by 6 bases, leaving 11 bases between them. CDR3 size: 13 residues. Germline loops: CDR1 MNHEY, CDR2 SMNVEV (reference sequence). The CDR3 reads CASSLDRLREQYF. CDR3 bases: TGTGCCAGCAGTTTAGATCGTTTACGCGAGCAGTACTTC.

This clonotype was counted between two and nine times. The chain joins TRBV20-1 to TRBJ2-7, with 9 bases lining up with TRBD2. The CDR3 spans 15 residues. The germline gives CDR1 DFQATT, CDR2 SNEGSKA (reference sequence). V was pared by 4 bases and J by 4 bases, with 11 bases of the junction left unmatched. The chain's CDR3 is CSAIEGLAGRYEQYF. The CDR3 DNA is TGCAGTGCTATAGAGGGCCTAGCGGGGAGGTACGAGCAGTACTTC.

The table lists this clonotype with many counts. The genes are TRBV5-1 and TRBJ1-2; D ambiguous. The CDR3 length is 13 residues. The germline V gene has CDR1 SGHRS and CDR2 YFSETQ. V was shortened by 1 base and J by 6 bases, with 10 bases between the two germline ends. CDR3 DNA: TGCGCCAGCAGCTTGAGCGTGGGCGATGGCTACACCTTC. This codes for CASSLSVGDGYTF.

This clonotype was found many times. This chain connects TRBV29-1 to TRBJ2-1; TRBD2 matches at 13 bases. With V trimmed by 7 bases and J by 7 bases, 16 bases remained unmatched. Germline lookup yields CDR1 SQVTM and CDR2 ANQGSEA. This CDR3 has 17 residues. In nucleotides, the CDR3 is TGCAGCGCCCACCGGACTAGCGGGAGCCGTGTAGGGAATGAGCAGTTCTTC. Translation: CSAHRTSGSRVGNEQFF.

This clonotype was picked up many times. This chain uses TRBV24-1 with TRBJ2-1; tentative D call: TRBD2 (7 bases). Germline V lookup: CDR1 KGHDR, CDR2 SFDVKD. The CDR3 runs to 17 residues. Deletions cut 3 bases from V and 5 bases from J, with 19 bases between. The CDR3 nucleotides read TGTGCCACCAGTGATCACCCCACCTCGGGGGGCCACAATGAGCAGTTCTTC. Its protein is CATSDHPTSGGHNEQFF.

The V gene is TRBV19, the J gene TRBJ2-7; tentatively, D is TRBD2 (6 bases). The V gene's germline CDR1 is LNHDA and CDR2 SQIVND (reference sequence). There are 15 residues in the CDR3. DNA for the CDR3: TGTGCGACCCGGGAAGGAGGTAGCGGAACCTACGAGCAGTACTTC. It yields the protein CATREGGSGTYEQYF.

This clonotype came up many times. CDR3: CAWREGRTEAFF. The CDR3 DNA follows: TGTGCCTGGAGGGAGGGGAGGACTGAAGCTTTCTTT. This sequence joins TRBV30 and TRBJ1-1; perhaps TRBD1 as D (5 bases). The germline gives CDR1 GTSNPN, CDR2 SVGIG (reference sequence). The CDR3 consists of 12 residues. Trimming pared 3 bases from V and 5 bases from J, leaving 10 bases between.

This clonotype was recorded many times. The chain joins TRBV18 to TRBJ1-1; D is ambiguous. Trimming shortened V by 3 bases and J by 9 bases, and 11 bases separated the two germline ends. Germline V gene sequence: CDR1 KGHSH, CDR2 LQKENI. CDR3 length equals 12 residues. In DNA form, the CDR3 reads TGTGCCAGCTCACCTCAGACGCTTAAAGCTTTCTTT. This gives the protein CASSPQTLKAFF.

The V and J genes are TRBV19 and TRBJ2-6, with D unclear. Germline CDR1 and CDR2: LNHDA and SQIVND (reference sequence). V was pared by 7 bases and J by 0 bases, with 7 bases between. This CDR3 spans 14 amino acids. The chain's CDR3 is CASIRSSGANVLTF. The CDR3 region has the DNA TGTGCCAGTATTAGGTCCTCTGGGGCCAACGTCCTGACTTTC.

The CDR3 DNA reads as TGTGCCAGCTCCGGGTCCGCGAACACCGGGGAGCTGTTTTTT. This gives the protein CASSGSANTGELFF. The chain is built from TRBV6-1 and TRBJ2-2; D gene unclear. CDR1 and CDR2 from the germline V gene are MNHNS and SASEGT. CDR3 length equals 14 residues. V lost 8 bases and J lost 0, with 10 bases in between.

This clonotype was counted between two and nine times. V is TRBV25-1 and J is TRBJ1-2; D is ambiguous. Trimming removed 3 bases from V and 3 bases from J, with 11 bases in between. Germline CDR1 MGHDK, CDR2 SYGVNS. The CDR3 is made up of 14 amino acids. CDR3 residues: CASSEGSWDYGYTF. Written as DNA, the CDR3 is TGTGCCAGCAGTGAGGGTTCATGGGACTATGGCTACACCTTC.

This clonotype has a count of ten or more. The CDR3 DNA reads TGTGCCTGGTATAGGCAGGTGAACACTGAAGCTTTCTTT. It translates to CAWYRQVNTEAFF. V usage is TRBV30 and J usage is TRBJ1-1; D unclear. V lost 5 bases and J 0 bases, leaving 10 bases between the germline ends. The CDR3 has 13 residues. Germline values: CDR1 GTSNPN, CDR2 SVGIG (reference sequence).

This clonotype showed up many times. The rearrangement uses TRBV30 and TRBJ2-7, with TRBD1 identical over 9 bases. The CDR3 has 15 amino acids. Germline V gives CDR1 GTSNPN, CDR2 SVGIG (reference sequence). With 5 bases clipped from V and 3 bases from J, the junction kept 11 bases outside the gene matches. CDR3: CAWDIPGQGLYEQYF. Here the CDR3 DNA reads TGTGCCTGGGATATCCCGGGACAGGGACTCTACGAGCAGTACTTC.

V gene TRBV3-1 combines with J gene TRBJ2-2; TRBD2 aligns across 13 bases. This CDR3 has 18 residues. The junction had 10 bases not matched to a gene; V was cut back by 2 bases and J by 7 bases. The V gene's germline CDR1 is LGHDT and CDR2 YNNKEL (reference sequence). The CDR3 sequence is CASSQSVLAGGPGGELFF. For the CDR3, the DNA is TGTGCCAGCAGCCAATCAGTACTAGCGGGAGGGCCTGGCGGGGAGCTGTTTTTT.

The sample holds a few counts of this clonotype. The J gene is TRBJ2-7, the V gene TRBV10-3; maybe TRBD1 (6 bases). Deletions cut 4 bases from V and 6 bases from J, with 13 bases between. This CDR3 is built from 13 residues. From germline, CDR1 is ENHRY and CDR2 SYGVKD. The CDR3 coding sequence is TGTGCCATCAGTGTTTCAGGGGTAACCGAGCAGTACTTC. Its translation is CAISVSGVTEQYF.

This clonotype was recorded many times. The CDR3 spells CSARDYGAAVHSDTQYF. The CDR3 region has the DNA TGCAGTGCTAGAGATTACGGGGCCGCGGTGCATTCGGATACGCAGTATTTT. The genes are TRBV20-1 and TRBJ2-3, with D perhaps matching TRBD1 or TRBD2 (5 bases each). V lost 0 bases and J lost 6, with 22 bases in between. The CDR3 contains 17 residues. Looked up from germline, CDR1 is DFQATT and CDR2 is SNEGSKA (reference sequence).

On this clonotype itself: A much larger clone sits a single nucleotide away, making a read error possible. The chain uses TRBV12-5 and TRBJ2-7; 9 nucleotides agree with TRBD1. The CDR3 loop spans 14 amino acids. Germline V gene lookup returns CDR1 LGHNT and CDR2 FRNRAP. Germline trimming cut 2 bases from V and 5 bases from J; bases unmatched to any gene: 4. The CDR3 DNA reads as TGTGCTAGTGGTTTGCCTACAGGGGGCCACGAGCAGTACTTC. Translation: CASGLPTGGHEQYF.

This clonotype has at least ten counts. The chain carries TRBV12-3 or TRBV12-4 and TRBJ2-7, with TRBD1 matching 7 bases. V shed 4 bases and J 1 base; nucleotides not matched to a gene: 1. The CDR3 is 13 residues long. The CDR3 DNA is TGTGCCAGCAGTTGGGACAGTTCCTACGAGCAGTACTTC. It codes for CASSWDSSYEQYF.

This clonotype was counted only a few times. V usage is TRBV3-1 and J usage is TRBJ2-1; 7 nucleotides match TRBD2. Germline V gene sequence: CDR1 LGHDT, CDR2 YNNKEL (reference sequence). This CDR3 spans 15 amino acids. Germline trimming cut 2 bases from V and 5 bases from J; bases unmatched to any gene: 6. The CDR3 region is CASSQSAGVNNEQFF. CDR3 DNA sequence: TGTGCCAGCAGCCAATCGGCGGGAGTGAACAATGAGCAGTTCTTC.

Turning to this clonotype: Possible read error: a much larger clone is one base away. The CDR3 reads CASSSVRPPVDEQFF. The CDR3 bases are TGTGCCAGCAGTTCGGTTAGGCCCCCCGTTGATGAGCAGTTCTTC. The J gene is TRBJ2-1, the V gene TRBV6-2 or TRBV6-3; D uncertain. This CDR3 contains 15 residues. Trimming left V 4 bases short and J 8 bases short, with 18 bases between. Germline V CDR1 and CDR2: MNHEY, SVGEGT.

This clonotype was picked up many times. The chain employs TRBV6-1 and TRBJ2-7, with D unclear. The CDR3 is 12 amino acids. Per the germline V gene, CDR1 is MNHNS and CDR2 is SASEGT. The V end lost 6 bases, the J end lost 6 bases, and 12 bases lay between the germline ends. The CDR3 is CASRRSGSEQYF. The CDR3 nucleotides read TGTGCCAGCAGACGGTCCGGGTCCGAGCAGTACTTC.

This clonotype was observed a few times. CDR3 bases: TGTGCCACCTTACGGTTAGCGGGAGGTACCTACGAGCAGTACTTC. This translates into CATLRLAGGTYEQYF. This sequence joins TRBV27 and TRBJ2-7; 10 nucleotides agree with TRBD2. The CDR3 covers 15 residues. Per germline, CDR1 MNHEY and CDR2 SMNVEV (reference sequence). With V trimmed by 10 bases and J by 2 bases, 11 bases remained unmatched.